The 30 T cell receptor beta chains below were found in one sample sequenced in a study of blood T cell repertoires in COVID-19. Profiled with immunoSEQ multiplex PCR; TCRdb holds only in-frame clones, not every one. The sample includes 100,000 to 150,000 clones, 80% to 85% of them seen just once. The sequenced sample consisted of peripheral blood. These receptors came from a woman aged 25 to 39 who had recovered from COVID-19.

This clone came up a few times. V usage is TRBV15 and J usage is TRBJ2-2; D not certain. V was pared by 1 base and J by 6 bases, with 6 bases between. CDR3 length: 13 amino acids. Germline V gene sequence: CDR1 LNHNV, CDR2 YYDKDF (reference sequence). This CDR3 reads CATSRVPSGELFF. The CDR3 DNA sequence: TGTGCCACCAGCAGAGTCCCATCCGGGGAGCTGTTTTTT. Full variable domain (remainder filled in from reference TRBV15 and TRBJ2-2): DAMVIQNPRYQVTQFGKPVTLSCSQTLNHNVMYWYQQKSSQAPKLLFHYYDKDFNNEADTPDNFQSRRPNTSFCFLDIRSPGLGDTAMYLCATSRVPSGELFFGEGSRLTVL.

This chain links TRBV7-3 with TRBJ2-1; D is unclear. CDR3 length: 14 amino acids. V lost 2 bases to trimming and J lost 3 bases, with 8 bases between them. CDR1 SGHTA and CDR2 FQGTGA come from the germline V gene. Written as DNA, the CDR3 is TGTGCCAGCAGCTTATCTGGCGGCTACAATGAGCAGTTCTTC. Residues: CASSLSGGYNEQFF.

The CDR3 spells CASSLAGGNSPLHF. DNA of the CDR3: TGCGCCAGCAGCTTGGCAGGGGGGAATTCACCCCTCCACTTT. The chain uses TRBV5-1 and TRBJ1-6; TRBD1 matches 7 bases. Unmatched junction bases numbered 1, after V lost 0 bases and J lost 7 bases. The CDR3 length is 14 residues. Germline V CDR1 and CDR2: SGHRS, YFSETQ.

This clone was counted a single time. The genes are TRBV19 and TRBJ1-2; unclear D gene. Trimming shortened V by 3 bases and J by 7 bases, and 12 bases separated the two germline ends. CDR1 is LNHDA, CDR2 SQIVND, per germline (reference sequence). CDR3 length: 13 residues. CDR3 bases: TGTGCCAGTAGTATTTTCGGGTTTACTGGCTACACCTTC. Protein product: CASSIFGFTGYTF.

V usage is TRBV14 and J usage is TRBJ2-7, with TRBD2 matching over 10 bases. Germline CDR1 SGHDN, CDR2 FVKESK. Trimming at V came to 3 bases and at J to 2 bases, leaving 4 bases not matched to a gene. The CDR3 has 15 residues. The CDR3 protein is CASSHTSGTPYEQYF. In DNA form, the CDR3 reads TGTGCCAGCAGCCATACTAGCGGGACACCCTACGAGCAGTACTTC.

The genes are TRBV15 and TRBJ2-1; D may be TRBD1 (5 bases). Germline lookup yields CDR1 LNHNV and CDR2 YYDKDF (reference sequence). The CDR3 contains 15 residues. With 1 base removed from V and 4 bases from J, the gap between germline ends came to 11 bases. CDR3 bases: TGTGCCACCAGCAGAGCCAGGGAACCTTACAATGAGCAGTTCTTC. This gives the protein CATSRAREPYNEQFF.

The rearrangement uses TRBV5-8 and TRBJ1-1; TRBD1 matches at 7 bases. V lost 0 bases, J lost 6 bases, and 8 bases stayed unmatched. The CDR3 length is 15 residues. The germline V gene has CDR1 SGHTS and CDR2 YDEGEE. The CDR3 spells CASSLDLGQAPEAFF. The DNA of the CDR3 is TGTGCCAGCAGCTTGGATCTCGGACAGGCCCCTGAAGCTTTCTTT. Looking up the rest from reference TRBV5-8 and TRBJ1-1 gives the full variable domain: EAGVTQSPTHLIKTRGQQATLRCSPISGHTSVYWYQQALGLGLQFLLWYDEGEERNRGNFPPRFSGRQFPNYSSELNVNALELEDSALYLCASSLDLGQAPEAFFGQGTRLTVV.

The genes are TRBV7-9 and TRBJ2-1; TRBD1 might be the D (6 bases). The V gene's germline CDR1 is SEHNR and CDR2 FQNEAQ (reference sequence). The CDR3 totals 11 residues. Trimming removed 3 bases from V and 12 bases from J, with 9 bases in between. CDR3 region: CASSFSRGQFF. CDR3 coding DNA: TGTGCCAGCAGCTTTTCCAGGGGGCAGTTCTTC.

This rearrangement joins TRBV9 to TRBJ2-1; maybe TRBD2 (5 bases). CDR1 is SGDLS, CDR2 YYNGEE, per germline. Trimming took off 7 bases at V and 2 bases at J, with 7 bases between the two ends. This CDR3 has 12 amino acids. The CDR3 bases are TGTGCCAGCGGGGAGCCCTACAATGAGCAGTTCTTC. This codes for CASGEPYNEQFF.

V gene TRBV6-1 combines with J gene TRBJ1-1, with TRBD1 matching over 8 bases. V was pared by 3 bases and J by 5 bases, with 11 bases of the junction left unmatched. The CDR3 length is 16 residues. Germline CDR1 and CDR2: MNHNS and SASEGT. CDR3 residues: CASSDPGQAGRTEAFF. The CDR3 nucleotides are TGTGCCAGCAGTGATCCGGGACAGGCAGGACGAACTGAAGCTTTCTTT.

This clone came up once. The rearrangement uses TRBV5-4 and TRBJ2-7; 12 bases agree with TRBD2. This CDR3 is 15 amino acids long. V lost 2 bases and J lost 5; bases outside the gene matches: 5. Looked up from germline, CDR1 is SGHNT and CDR2 is YYREEE (reference sequence). The CDR3 DNA sequence: TGTGCCAGCAGCTTTCGACTAGCGGGAGCCGACGAGCAGTACTTC. It codes for CASSFRLAGADEQYF.

V is TRBV9 and J is TRBJ1-1; 7 nucleotides agree with TRBD1. The CDR3 length is 16 residues. Germline CDR1 reads SGDLS; CDR2 reads YYNGEE. The trim removed 2 bases at V and 5 bases at J, leaving 12 bases unmatched. In DNA form, the CDR3 reads TGTGCCAGCAGCGTTGGCCGACAGGGTTGGCGTACTGAAGCTTTCTTT. Translating gives CASSVGRQGWRTEAFF.

The V gene is TRBV7-9, the J gene TRBJ2-3; TRBD1 matches 10 bases. V lost 8 bases, J lost 0 bases, and 2 bases stayed unmatched. The CDR3 runs 14 residues. Germline-derived CDR1 and CDR2 are SEHNR and FQNEAQ (reference sequence). The CDR3 DNA is TGTGCCAGCCAGGGACAGGGGAGCACAGATACGCAGTATTTT. Translated, it gives CASQGQGSTDTQYF. The full variable domain, rest sourced from reference TRBV7-9 and TRBJ2-3, is DTGVSQNPRHKITKRGQNVTFRCDPISEHNRLYWYRQTLGQGPEFLTYFQNEAQLEKSRLLSDRFSAERPKGSFSTLEIQRTEQGDSAMYLCASQGQGSTDTQYFGPGTRLTVL.

The V call is TRBV5-8, the J call TRBJ1-2, with TRBD1 identical over 7 bases. Germline CDR1 and CDR2: SGHTS and YDEGEE. V lost 0 bases, J lost 8 bases, and 7 bases stayed unmatched. This CDR3 spans 14 amino acids. This CDR3 reads CASSLEPTGIGYTF. The DNA for the CDR3 is TGTGCCAGCAGCTTGGAGCCGACAGGGATCGGCTACACCTTC.

The chain is built from TRBV5-1 and TRBJ2-1; TRBD2 agrees at 8 bases. The V gene's germline CDR1 is SGHRS and CDR2 YFSETQ. The CDR3 consists of 19 residues. V gave up 0 bases and J gave up 8 bases; unmatched junction bases: 19. The CDR3 here is CASSLAGVGWSGRGDEQFF. As DNA, the CDR3 is TGCGCCAGCAGCTTGGCAGGGGTCGGGTGGAGCGGGAGAGGGGATGAGCAGTTCTTC.

The chain is built from TRBV5-1 and TRBJ1-5; 8 bases are a match to TRBD1. V lost 4 bases, J lost 3 bases, and 3 bases stayed unmatched. The CDR3 is 14 residues long. Germline CDR1 reads SGHRS; CDR2 reads YFSETQ. CDR3 protein: CASSMTGANQPQHF. In DNA, the CDR3 is TGCGCCAGCAGCATGACAGGGGCCAATCAGCCCCAGCATTTT.

The V gene is TRBV29-1, the J gene TRBJ2-1; possible D gene TRBD2, 6 bases. Germline assignment: CDR1 SQVTM and CDR2 ANQGSEA. V was cut by 7 bases and J by 8 bases, with 15 bases left in between. The CDR3 is 12 residues long. The CDR3 sequence is CSDTPGGDEQFF. CDR3 bases: TGCAGCGATACCCCTGGAGGGGATGAGCAGTTCTTC.

The chain employs TRBV2 and TRBJ2-5; the D gene is possibly TRBD2 (6 bases). Trimming shortened V by 4 bases and J by 4 bases, and 19 bases separated the two germline ends. CDR3 length: 16 residues. Germline CDR1 reads SNHLY; CDR2 reads FYNNEI. DNA of the CDR3: TGTGCCAGCAGTGCTTACTCGGGAGAGGAGGGAGAGACCCAGTACTTC. Translating it yields CASSAYSGEEGETQYF.

The chain couples TRBV3-1 (or the pseudogene TRBV3-2) to TRBJ2-3; 11 bases line up with TRBD2. After removal of 3 bases from V and 0 bases from J, the junction contained 8 bases not matched to a gene. CDR3 size: 18 residues. CDR1 LGHDT and CDR2 YNNKEL come from the germline V gene (reference sequence). CDR3 residues: CASSHTLAGGLSTDTQYF. The DNA for the CDR3 is TGTGCCAGCAGCCATACTCTAGCGGGGGGACTTAGCACAGATACGCAGTATTTT.

The rearrangement links TRBV5-4 to TRBJ2-1; 8 bases line up with TRBD2. Trimming took 1 base from V and 2 from J; bases not matched to a gene: 2. Germline lookup yields CDR1 SGHNT and CDR2 YYREEE (reference sequence). The CDR3 consists of 15 residues. Written as DNA, the CDR3 is TGTGCCAGCAGCTTGAACGGGGGGGCCTACAATGAGCAGTTCTTC. Residues: CASSLNGGAYNEQFF. The entire variable domain, with the rest obtained from reference TRBV5-4 and TRBJ2-1, is as follows: ETGVTQSPTHLIKTRGQQVTLRCSSQSGHNTVSWYQQALGQGPQFIFQYYREEENGRGNFPPRFSGLQFPNYSSELNVNALELDDSALYLCASSLNGGAYNEQFFGPGTRLTVL.

Points on this clone: Other nucleotide sequences from this sample produce the same CDR3. The chain uses TRBV24-1 and TRBJ2-1; TRBD2 might be the D (5 bases). Looked up from germline, CDR1 is KGHDR and CDR2 is SFDVKD. The CDR3 runs 13 residues. The V end lost 4 bases, the J end lost 9 bases, and 12 bases lay between the germline ends. The DNA for the CDR3 is TGTGCCACCAGTGACCTGCAAGGAGGTGAGCAGTTCTTC. This codes for CATSDLQGGEQFF.

This clone was seen just once. The V gene is TRBV3-1 (or the pseudogene TRBV3-2), the J gene TRBJ2-7; 9 bases map to TRBD2. CDR1 is LGHDT and CDR2 is YNNKEL in the germline V gene (reference sequence). Losses at the gene ends were 1 base for V and 7 bases for J; bases not matched to a gene: 8. CDR3 size: 15 residues. This CDR3 is CASSQGAGGSREQYF. CDR3 nucleotides: TGTGCCAGCAGCCAAGGGGCGGGAGGGTCGCGGGAGCAGTACTTC.

This chain uses TRBV5-6 with TRBJ2-3; TRBD2 aligns across 12 bases. The trim removed 0 bases at V and 6 bases at J, leaving 8 bases unmatched. The CDR3 is 17 residues long. Looked up from germline, CDR1 is SGHDT and CDR2 is YYEEEE. CDR3 sequence reads: CASSLAGRLAGEDTQYF. The CDR3 region has the DNA TGTGCCAGCAGCTTGGCAGGCCGACTAGCGGGAGAGGATACGCAGTATTTT.

The J gene is TRBJ2-6, the V gene TRBV5-1, with D possibly TRBD1 on 6 matching bases. V dropped 1 base and J dropped 2 bases, with 16 bases sitting between them. The germline CDR1 and CDR2 sequences are SGHRS and YFSETQ. CDR3 length equals 18 residues. CDR3 nucleotides: TGCGCCAGCAGCTTGAGAGGACAGACTTCACCTGGGGCCAACGTCCTGACTTTC. This codes for CASSLRGQTSPGANVLTF. The whole variable domain, remainder taken from reference TRBV5-1 and TRBJ2-6, is KAGVTQTPRYLIKTRGQQVTLSCSPISGHRSVSWYQQTPGQGLQFLFEYFSETQRNKGNFPGRFSGRQFSNSRSEMNVSTLELGDSALYLCASSLRGQTSPGANVLTFGAGSRLTVL.

The chain has TRBV7-9 and TRBJ2-3; 7 bases match TRBD2. V trimming: 1 base; J trimming: 4 bases; junction bases outside the gene matches: 17. CDR1 SEHNR and CDR2 FQNEAQ come from the germline V gene (reference sequence). The CDR3 spans 19 residues. The CDR3 DNA sequence: TGTGCCAGCAGCTTAGTTGCAGCGGGGATCGAAGGAGAGGCAGATACGCAGTATTTT. Protein product: CASSLVAAGIEGEADTQYF.

CDR3 in DNA: TGTGCCAGCAGCTTTTACAGGACGACCGGGGAGCTGTTTTTT. Translated: CASSFYRTTGELFF. This chain joins TRBV11-2 and TRBJ2-2; a weak D match, TRBD1 (5 bases). The V end lost 3 bases, the J end lost 5 bases, and 10 bases lay between the germline ends. CDR1 is SGHAT, CDR2 FQNNGV, per germline. This CDR3 has 14 residues.

In its sample, this clone was seen a few times. The chain is built from TRBV7-6 and TRBJ1-3, with D possibly TRBD1 on 6 matching bases. This CDR3 is built from 14 residues. Trimming left V 0 bases short and J 6 bases short, with 9 bases between. Looked up from germline, CDR1 is SGHVS and CDR2 is FNYEAQ. CDR3 residues: CASSLASGVNTIYF. The CDR3 DNA is TGTGCCAGCAGCTTAGCTTCAGGGGTAAACACCATATATTTT. Full variable domain (outside the CDR3, taken from reference TRBV7-6 and TRBJ1-3): GAGVSQSPRYKVTKRGQDVALRCDPISGHVSLYWYRQALGQGPEFLTYFNYEAQQDKSGLPNDRFSAERPEGSISTLTIQRTEQRDSAMYRCASSLASGVNTIYFGEGSWLTVV.

The V and J genes are TRBV10-3 and TRBJ1-1; 7 bases agree with TRBD1. This CDR3 region has 14 residues. V lost 4 bases and J lost 4; bases outside the gene matches: 6. Germline assignment: CDR1 ENHRY and CDR2 SYGVKD. The CDR3 reads CAISGGGLATEAFF. The CDR3 DNA reads as TGTGCCATCAGTGGAGGGGGCTTGGCCACTGAAGCTTTCTTT.

This clone was found once. The chain has TRBV15 and TRBJ1-2; 9 bases are a match to TRBD1. The CDR3 extends over 17 amino acids. Germline V gene data show CDR1 as LNHNV and CDR2 as YYDKDF (reference sequence). The V gene end was trimmed by 4 bases and the J gene end by 2 bases; junction bases not matched to a gene: 11. CDR3 sequence: CATSKGGGTGLNYGYTF. CDR3 bases: TGTGCCACCAGCAAAGGGGGAGGGACAGGGCTGAACTATGGCTACACCTTC. Looking up the rest from reference TRBV15 and TRBJ1-2 gives the full variable domain: DAMVIQNPRYQVTQFGKPVTLSCSQTLNHNVMYWYQQKSSQAPKLLFHYYDKDFNNEADTPDNFQSRRPNTSFCFLDIRSPGLGDTAMYLCATSKGGGTGLNYGYTFGSGTRLTVV.

This rearrangement joins TRBV3-1 (or the pseudogene TRBV3-2) to TRBJ2-7; D gene unclear. Germline V CDR1 and CDR2: LGHDT, YNNKEL (reference sequence). This CDR3 contains 12 residues. V lost 3 bases, J lost 3 bases, and 6 bases lay in between. This chain's CDR3 is CASSQRDYEQYF. The CDR3 DNA follows: TGTGCCAGCAGCCAGAGAGACTACGAGCAGTACTTC.